This T cell receptor (beta chain) was documented in a study of blood T cell repertoires in COVID-19 (dated by TCRdb to 2020 to 2022). With regard to the full study: The collaborator samples originated in the United States, Italy and Spain and spanned the acute and convalescent phases of COVID-19. The dataset comprised deeply sampled blood TCRbeta repertoires from subjects exposed to, actively infected with, or recovered from COVID-19. The material from the prospective study consisted of cDNA or gDNA derived from T cells, B-cell-depleted T cells, or PBMCs. The repertoires were released in a freely available public database intended as a resource for research on the immune response to SARS-CoV-2. The samples were drawn from two sources: the first 160 participants of the ongoing ImmuneRACE study, and 1,000 to 1,500 subjects contributed by 6 global collaborators. The sample metadata nearly always contained a de-identified subject ID, COVID-19 status, age in years and sex. Where available, HLA class I and class II types were obtained from metadata supplied by the sample provider rather than from assay-based typing.

This clone was observed many times. Its specific antigen is unknown. Nothing much larger sits one base from this clone, and base qualities are not available. The immunoSEQ Assay, a bias-controlled multiplex PCR, was used to amplify TCRbeta CDR3 regions from genomic DNA. From the authors' description of their analysis: The number of nucleated cells in each sample was estimated from the amplification of reference gene primers within the assay. To quantify the absolute abundance of each unique TCRbeta CDR3 rearrangement, sequence reads were collapsed and filtered. For each sample, productive Simpson clonality was calculated as the square root of Simpson's diversity index across productive rearrangements. TCRdb took this table from immuneACCESS and kept in-frame rearrangements with V and J called. Such tables lack part of the clones; where checked against another copy, unresolved V genes explain under half of the gap, and the rest is unexplained. The DNA was the basis for D and trimming; V, J and clone size are from that table. Here the sample has 200,000 or so clones; approximately 87% occur a single time. The top ten clones comprise 2.2% of the sample.

Beyond this particular receptor, the publication reports: The amount of clinical and demographic metadata varied by source and participant and was provided uncurated.

Whole blood was collected in K2EDTA tubes by collaborating institutions according to the institutions' own protocols. For TCRbeta analysis, collaborator samples were shipped as frozen whole blood, as isolated PBMCs, or as DNA extracted from either sample type. The germline V gene provides CDR1 SGHAT and CDR2 FQNNGV. V is shortened by 5 bases, J by 5 bases, and the region joining them spans 21 bases. The CDR3 holds 16 amino acids from the cysteine to the phenylalanine. CDR3 DNA is the only sequence kept; it has 48 bases, read in frame from the first base. The rearranged chain carries TRBV11-2 and TRBJ2-5, with TRBD2 as a weak D call on 6 bases. Sequencing was done on a sample of peripheral blood. The origin of this receptor is a woman aged 45-65 years with acute or convalescent COVID-19. The nucleotide sequence reads as follows: TGTGCCAGCAGCCCAACCTTGAGCGGGTCAGGGGAGACCCAGTACTTC. Its protein is CASSPTLSGSGETQYF.